A selection of T cell receptor beta chains follows, all from one sample in a study of T-cell memory formation after mild COVID-19. TCRdb recomputed calls from the 5' RACE reads with MiXCR, one row per CDR3 protein. Of some 210,000 distinct CDR3 sequences in the sample, approximately 20% were seen once. Input material: PBMCs or a T cell subset sorted from them (not recorded which). These receptors were obtained from an adult woman who had mild COVID-19 (a few samples of this study predate the infection). Cell type and time point are not known. The CDR3 runs from the conserved cysteine through the conserved F or W. The order of the fields is clone size, J gene, V gene, D gene, CDR3 DNA, CDR3 protein. D genes are given only for firm matches. Size is omitted from some rows. Given values are once, few, many or a class for expanded clones.

abundance: few
j_gene: TRBJ1-2
v_gene: TRBV12-3/TRBV12-4
d_gene: -
CDR3nt: TGTGCCAGCACCTTTAGGGGGGCCGCTAACTATGGCTACACCTTC
CDR3aa: CASTFRGAANYGYTF

abundance: few
j_gene: TRBJ2-3
v_gene: TRBV5-1
d_gene: TRBD2
CDR3nt: TGCGCCAGCAGCTTGGTGGGACTAGCGGGAAGCACAGATACGCAGTATTTT
CDR3aa: CASSLVGLAGSTDTQYF

abundance: many
j_gene: TRBJ2-7
v_gene: TRBV5-1
d_gene: -
CDR3nt: TGCGCCAGCAGCTTGGGGGAGGTTGGTTCCTACGAGCAGTACTTC
CDR3aa: CASSLGEVGSYEQYF

abundance: few
j_gene: TRBJ1-1
v_gene: TRBV7-2
d_gene: -
CDR3nt: TGTGCCAGCAGCTTCACCCGACAGAGAACTGAAGCTTTCTTT
CDR3aa: CASSFTRQRTEAFF

abundance: few
j_gene: TRBJ2-2
v_gene: TRBV15
d_gene: TRBD2
CDR3nt: TGTGCCACCAGCGGGATGGGGGTAGGACTAGCGGGAACCGGGGAGCTGTTTTTT
CDR3aa: CATSGMGVGLAGTGELFF

abundance: -
j_gene: TRBJ2-4
v_gene: TRBV5-1
d_gene: -
CDR3nt: TGCGCCAGCAGCTTGGGGCTGAAGGGGATTCAGTACTTC
CDR3aa: CASSLGLKGIQYF

abundance: -
j_gene: TRBJ1-4
v_gene: TRBV3-1
d_gene: TRBD1
CDR3nt: TGTGCCAGCAGCCAAGTACAGGGGAGGAGCGGTGAAAAACTGTTTTTT
CDR3aa: CASSQVQGRSGEKLFF

abundance: -
j_gene: TRBJ1-4
v_gene: TRBV2
d_gene: TRBD1
CDR3nt: TGTGCCAGCACCAGGGGGCCAGGTGAAAAACTGTTTTTT
CDR3aa: CASTRGPGEKLFF

abundance: many
j_gene: TRBJ2-5
v_gene: TRBV5-1
d_gene: -
CDR3nt: TGCGCCAGCTCCCCCGAGGGGCGAGAGACCCAGTACTTC
CDR3aa: CASSPEGRETQYF

abundance: many
j_gene: TRBJ2-1
v_gene: TRBV12-3/TRBV12-4
d_gene: -
CDR3nt: TGTGCCAGCAGTCCCGGGACAACCGCCTACAATGAGCAGTTCTTC
CDR3aa: CASSPGTTAYNEQFF

abundance: few
j_gene: TRBJ2-7
v_gene: TRBV6-2/TRBV6-3
d_gene: -
CDR3nt: TGTGCCAGCAGTTACTCCCTAAGCTACGAGCAGTACTTC
CDR3aa: CASSYSLSYEQYF

abundance: few
j_gene: TRBJ2-5
v_gene: TRBV9
d_gene: TRBD2
CDR3nt: TGTGCCAGCAGCCCAGGAAAGGGGACTAGCGGGACCCAAGAGACCCAGTACTTC
CDR3aa: CASSPGKGTSGTQETQYF

abundance: -
j_gene: TRBJ1-4
v_gene: TRBV6-1
d_gene: TRBD1
CDR3nt: TGTGCCAGCAGTGAGGGACAGGGTGAAAAACTGTTTTTT
CDR3aa: CASSEGQGEKLFF

abundance: -
j_gene: TRBJ2-3
v_gene: TRBV2
d_gene: TRBD2
CDR3nt: TGTGCCAGCAGTGAAGTTCGCGGACTAGCGGGAAACACAGATACGCAGTATTTT
CDR3aa: CASSEVRGLAGNTDTQYF

abundance: -
j_gene: TRBJ2-5
v_gene: TRBV18
d_gene: TRBD2
CDR3nt: TGTGCCAGCGGGACGCCTGCGGGGGGGCAAGAGACCCAGTACTTC
CDR3aa: CASGTPAGGQETQYF

abundance: many
j_gene: TRBJ1-5
v_gene: TRBV5-6
d_gene: -
CDR3nt: TGTGCCAGCAGCTTACGCCCAGAGTACGGCAATCAGCCCCAGCATTTT
CDR3aa: CASSLRPEYGNQPQHF

abundance: few
j_gene: TRBJ2-3
v_gene: TRBV5-8
d_gene: -
CDR3nt: TGTGCCAGCAGCTTCCCCACTAGTCGGGTTACGCAGTATTTT
CDR3aa: CASSFPTSRVTQYF